Sequencing of this T cell receptor (beta chain) was carried out in a study of blood T cell repertoires in COVID-19. In the original processing: Reference gene primer amplification yielded estimated nucleated cell counts. This table comes from immunoSEQ multiplex PCR, and its TCRdb copy is limited to in-frame clones, with some not included. That table furnishes V, J and clone size, whereas the DNA furnished D and trimming. The sample consists of over 200,000 clones, nearly 90% of them appearing once. The CDR3 runs 11 residues. Per germline, CDR1 SGDLS and CDR2 YYNGEE. The J segment lost 6 bases and the V segment lost 8 bases, leaving 4 bases of the junction unmatched. All enrollees were roughly 18 to 89 years old and from about 25 US areas. Assignments of participants to cohorts depended upon their own reported clinical history. Donors in Cohort 3 counted as recovered after two negative PCRs, clearance, or symptom resolution.

Sequenced material: PBMCs or T cells enriched from blood (not recorded which). This receptor was identified in a man aged 25-45 years who had recovered from COVID-19. The V call is TRBV9, the J call TRBJ2-7, with 8 bases that match TRBD2. CDR3 sequence: CASGTSGEQYF. The DNA of the CDR3 is TGTGCCAGTGGGACTAGTGGCGAGCAGTACTTC. Variable domain in full (rest from reference TRBV9 and TRBJ2-7): DSGVTQTPKHLITATGQRVTLRCSPRSGDLSVYWYQQSLDQGLQFLIQYYNGEERAKGNILERFSAQQFPDLHSELNLSSLELGDSALYFCASGTSGEQYFGPGTRLTVT.